The clone carrying this T cell receptor beta chain occurred a few times. Its antigen is not known. Expressed TCRB transcripts were sequenced because the isolated RNA had all been reverse transcribed beforehand. Naive, central memory and regulatory T cell samples averaged about 3.57 million immunoSEQ reads each. Here immunoSEQ multiplex PCR was the method, and the copy in TCRdb shows in-frame clones only, minus some. The sample lists 620,000 or so clones, about 16% occurring once. This sample stems from a study of beta chain features in type 1 diabetes. Study outcomes and limitations: When Type 1 diabetes patients were examined, their TCRB CDR3s proved moderately but significantly shorter in all four CD4+ subsets.

The length of the CDR3 is 13 residues. In germline, CDR1 is LNHDA, CDR2 SQIVND (reference sequence). V was trimmed by 7 bases and J by 1 base, leaving 9 bases between them. One heparinised blood draw, averaging around 0.12 L, came from each donor. The chain recombines TRBV19 with TRBJ2-3; a possible D gene is TRBD1 (5 bases). The specimen was naive CD4+ T cells from blood. This receptor was taken from a man younger than 35 in good health. CDR3 residues: CASKPRGTDTQYF. The CDR3 DNA reads as TGTGCCAGTAAACCCAGGGGCACAGATACGCAGTATTTT.